These T cell receptor beta chains were read from a single sample in a study of blood T cells in healthy people across ages. TCRdb analysed the 5' RACE reads with MiXCR anew, one entry per CDR3 protein. The profile shows around 1,000,000 distinct CDR3 sequences, more than 30% of them singletons. Sequenced: blood. The receptors were gathered from a young man in good health. Both conserved end residues are part of each CDR3. Fields, in order: V gene, D gene, clone size, CDR3 length, J gene, CDR3 protein, CDR3 DNA. The D gene is left open where the match is weak. Not all rows give a size; the values are once, few, many and, for expanded clones, a class.

TRBV12-3/TRBV12-4,.,.,16,TRBJ2-2,CASSLKAVRGTGELFF,TGTGCCAGCAGTTTAAAGGCCGTTCGAGGAACCGGGGAGCTGTTTTTT
TRBV6-1,.,few,13,TRBJ1-1,CASSVSMNTEAFF,TGTGCCAGCTCGGTATCAATGAACACTGAAGCTTTCTTT
TRBV7-2,.,few,16,TRBJ1-2,CASSSYRDEANYGYTF,TGTGCCAGCAGCTCGTACAGGGACGAAGCTAACTATGGCTACACCTTC
TRBV10-3,.,few,13,TRBJ2-3,CAIRDGSQDTQYF,TGTGCCATCAGGGACGGTTCACAGGATACGCAGTATTTT
TRBV20-1,.,few,13,TRBJ1-1,CSARARADTEAFF,TGCAGTGCTAGAGCCCGGGCAGACACTGAAGCTTTCTTT
TRBV20-1,TRBD2,.,15,TRBJ2-7,CSARDHSASGYEQYF,TGCAGTGCTAGAGATCATTCGGCTAGCGGGTACGAGCAGTACTTC
TRBV7-9,.,.,15,TRBJ2-2,CASSLRSGNTGELFF,TGTGCCAGCAGCTTAAGGTCAGGGAACACCGGGGAGCTGTTTTTT
TRBV7-2,.,.,17,TRBJ2-4,CASSLAGQGLAKNIQYF,TGTGCCAGCAGCTTAGCGGGGCAGGGGTTGGCCAAAAACATTCAGTACTTC
TRBV5-6,.,.,14,TRBJ1-2,CASSLGEIGYGYTF,TGTGCCAGCAGCTTAGGGGAGATTGGCTATGGCTACACCTTC
TRBV20-1,.,.,16,TRBJ2-7,CSARDGRTASYNEQYF,TGCAGTGCTAGAGATGGTAGGACAGCCAGCTACAATGAGCAGTACTTC
TRBV5-4,.,.,14,TRBJ2-5,CASSYLAQQETQYF,TGTGCCAGCAGCTACCTAGCGCAACAAGAGACCCAGTACTTC
TRBV6-5,.,few,14,TRBJ2-3,CASTPTSSTDTQYF,TGTGCCAGCACCCCGACAAGCAGCACAGATACGCAGTATTTT
TRBV29-1,.,.,13,TRBJ1-2,CSVDGDRDYGCTF,TGCAGCGTTGACGGGGATAGGGACTATGGCTGCACCTTC
TRBV5-1,.,.,18,TRBJ1-1,CASSLDTQDGRMNTEAFF,TGCGCCAGCAGCTTGGATACCCAGGACGGCAGGATGAACACTGAAGCTTTCTTT
TRBV20-1,TRBD1,few,13,TRBJ1-1,CSASRDSNTEAFF,TGCAGTGCTTCCCGGGACAGCAACACTGAAGCTTTCTTT
TRBV7-3,.,.,14,TRBJ1-1,CASSSSALNAEAFF,TGTGCCAGCAGCTCCTCGGCCTTGAACGCTGAAGCTTTCTTT
TRBV12-5,TRBD1,.,15,TRBJ2-1,CASGRAGTDFNEQFF,TGTGCTAGTGGCAGAGCCGGGACAGACTTCAATGAGCAGTTCTTC
TRBV4-3,.,.,15,TRBJ2-1,CASSQDSGSDLPAFF,TGCGCCAGCAGCCAAGATTCGGGGTCGGACCTCCCGGCGTTCTTC
TRBV3-1,.,few,13,TRBJ2-7,CASSKQGAGEQYF,TGTGCCAGCAGTAAACAGGGTGCCGGAGAGCAGTACTTC
TRBV12-3/TRBV12-4,.,.,17,TRBJ2-7,CASTVIYGVVGANEQYF,TGTGCCAGCACCGTAATATATGGGGTAGTGGGGGCCAATGAGCAGTACTTC
TRBV6-2/TRBV6-3,TRBD2,many,17,TRBJ2-3,CASSYPMTSGISDTQYF,TGTGCCAGCAGTTACCCTATGACTAGCGGGATCTCAGATACGCAGTATTTT
TRBV7-9,.,.,15,TRBJ2-7,CASSSLASGAYEQYF,TGTGCCAGCAGCTCGCTTGCATCGGGAGCCTACGAGCAGTACTTC
TRBV27,TRBD2,.,15,TRBJ2-3,CASRRALAGSDTQYF,TGTGCCAGCAGAAGGGCACTAGCGGGGTCTGATACGCAGTATTTT
TRBV9,TRBD2,few,18,TRBJ2-2,CASSPRDYGRLSTGELFF,TGTGCCAGCAGCCCTAGGGACTACGGACGATTAAGCACCGGGGAGCTGTTTTTT
TRBV20-1,TRBD1,.,15,TRBJ1-2,CSASTDRVGNYGYTF,TGCAGTGCTTCGACTGACAGGGTAGGGAACTATGGCTACACCTTC
TRBV11-2,.,.,14,TRBJ2-5,CASSLSASLETQYF,TGTGCCAGCAGCTTAAGCGCTAGCTTGGAGACCCAGTACTTC
TRBV12-3/TRBV12-4,TRBD2,.,16,TRBJ2-3,CASSQTSGGPRDTQYF,TGTGCCAGCAGTCAGACTAGCGGGGGGCCTCGGGATACGCAGTATTTT
TRBV5-1,.,.,16,TRBJ2-6,CASSLFRVAGANVLTF,TGCGCCAGCAGCTTGTTTCGGGTGGCTGGGGCCAACGTCCTGACTTTC
TRBV20-1,.,.,12,TRBJ1-4,CSASGPGEKLFF,TGCAGTGCTAGTGGACCGGGTGAAAAACTGTTTTTT
TRBV9,TRBD2,once,15,TRBJ2-3,CASSPVAGITDTQYF,TGTGCCAGCAGCCCCGTAGCGGGGATCACAGATACGCAGTATTTT
TRBV3-1,.,.,14,TRBJ2-3,CASSQRLLGDTQYF,TGTGCCAGCAGCCAACGTCTTTTGGGAGATACGCAGTATTTT
TRBV6-2/TRBV6-3,.,.,15,TRBJ2-5,CASSPDTEGQETQYF,TGTGCCAGCAGTCCAGATACAGAGGGACAAGAGACCCAGTACTTC
TRBV6-2/TRBV6-3,.,few,13,TRBJ1-1,CASTFGTYTEAFF,TGTGCCAGCACCTTCGGGACGTACACTGAAGCTTTCTTT
TRBV20-1,.,.,15,TRBJ1-1,CSARGGGGDNTEAFF,TGCAGTGCTAGGGGGGGAGGCGGTGATAACACTGAAGCTTTCTTT
TRBV6-2/TRBV6-3,.,.,15,TRBJ2-7,CASSYSGFPSYEQYF,TGTGCCAGCAGTTACTCGGGCTTCCCCTCCTACGAGCAGTACTTC
TRBV20-1,.,few,13,TRBJ2-5,CSARGVGQETQYF,TGCAGTGCTAGAGGAGTGGGACAAGAGACCCAGTACTTC
TRBV4-3,.,.,17,TRBJ2-3,CASSQNIVGLGTDTQYF,TGCGCCAGCAGCCAAAATATAGTGGGGCTGGGCACAGATACGCAGTATTTT
TRBV24-1,.,.,16,TRBJ1-2,CATSDSYMGMVYGYTF,TGTGCCACCAGTGATTCCTACATGGGCATGGTCTATGGCTACACCTTC
TRBV7-9,.,.,13,TRBJ2-5,CASSPRSSETQYF,TGTGCCAGCAGCCCACGAAGTAGCGAGACCCAGTACTTC
TRBV6-1,.,.,15,TRBJ1-1,CASSESTVMNTEAFF,TGTGCCAGCAGTGAATCGACGGTAATGAACACTGAAGCTTTCTTT
TRBV18,.,.,17,TRBJ2-3,CASSHPGGQTSTDTQYF,TGTGCCAGCTCTCATCCTGGGGGTCAGACGAGCACAGATACGCAGTATTTT
TRBV29-1,TRBD2,.,14,TRBJ2-7,CSALGGNQAYEQYF,TGCAGCGCCCTCGGGGGGAACCAGGCATACGAGCAGTACTTC
TRBV27,TRBD1,few,18,TRBJ1-4,CASSRNRQGSATNEKLFF,TGTGCCAGCAGTCGGAATCGACAGGGAAGCGCAACTAATGAAAAACTGTTTTTT
TRBV10-3,.,.,15,TRBJ1-4,CAISEKQTTNEKLFF,TGTGCCATCAGTGAAAAACAGACAACTAATGAAAAACTGTTTTTT
TRBV6-6,.,few,17,TRBJ1-5,CASSYSGREGWNQPQHF,TGTGCCAGCAGTTACTCGGGCAGGGAGGGGTGGAATCAGCCCCAGCATTTT
TRBV7-2,TRBD2,many,15,TRBJ2-7,CASSLDSGGSYEQYF,TGTGCCAGCAGCTTAGACAGCGGGGGCTCCTACGAGCAGTACTTC